Reported below is one TCR beta chain. The CDR3 covers 13 residues. Germline CDR1 SGHTA, CDR2 FQGNSA. Germline trimming cut 8 bases from V and 4 bases from J; bases unmatched to any gene: 5. The data were obtained in a study of radiotherapy plus CTLA-4 blockade in lung cancer. Profiled with immunoSEQ multiplex PCR; TCRdb holds only in-frame clones, not every one. The sample yields about 98,000 clones, more than 75% seen once. Here the sequenced sample was peripheral blood, taken from a patient treated with radiotherapy plus ipilimumab. The chain combines TRBV7-2 with TRBJ1-3, with 7 bases fitting TRBD1. This TCR came from a human donor with non-small cell lung cancer who had a partial response to radiotherapy plus ipilimumab. CDR3 DNA sequence: TGTGCCAGCTGCAAACAGGGGGGAAACACCATATATTTT. Amino acids: CASCKQGGNTIYF. Looking up the rest from reference TRBV7-2 and TRBJ1-3 gives the full variable domain: GAGVSQSPSNKVTEKGKDVELRCDPISGHTALYWYRQSLGQGLEFLIYFQGNSAPDKSGLPSDRFSAERTGGSVSTLTIQRTQQEDSAVYLCASCKQGGNTIYFGEGSWLTVV.